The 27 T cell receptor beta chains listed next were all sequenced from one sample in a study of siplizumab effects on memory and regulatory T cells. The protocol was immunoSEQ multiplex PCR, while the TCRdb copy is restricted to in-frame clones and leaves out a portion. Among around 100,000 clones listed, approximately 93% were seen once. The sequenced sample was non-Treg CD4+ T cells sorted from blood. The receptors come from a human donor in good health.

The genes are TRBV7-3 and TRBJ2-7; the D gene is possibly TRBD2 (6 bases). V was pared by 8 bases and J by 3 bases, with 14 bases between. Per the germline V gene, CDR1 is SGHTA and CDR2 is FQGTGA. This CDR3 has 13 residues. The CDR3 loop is CASGRDFYYEQYF. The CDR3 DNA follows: TGTGCCAGCGGCCGGGACTTTTACTACGAGCAGTACTTC.

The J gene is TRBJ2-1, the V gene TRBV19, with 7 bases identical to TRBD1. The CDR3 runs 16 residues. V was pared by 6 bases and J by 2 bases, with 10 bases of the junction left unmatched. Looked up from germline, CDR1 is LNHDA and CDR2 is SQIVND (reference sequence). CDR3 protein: CASSGGQAGTYNEQFF. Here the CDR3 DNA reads TGTGCCAGTAGCGGTGGACAGGCCGGAACCTACAATGAGCAGTTCTTC.

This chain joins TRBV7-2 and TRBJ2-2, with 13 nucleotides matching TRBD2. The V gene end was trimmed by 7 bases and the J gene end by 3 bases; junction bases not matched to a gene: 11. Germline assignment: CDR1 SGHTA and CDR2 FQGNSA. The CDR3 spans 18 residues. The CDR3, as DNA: TGTGCCAGCACCCGGACTAGCGGGAGCCCCAGGGACACCGGGGAGCTGTTTTTT. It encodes CASTRTSGSPRDTGELFF. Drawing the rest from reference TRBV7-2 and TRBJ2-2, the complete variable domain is GAGVSQSPSNKVTEKGKDVELRCDPISGHTALYWYRQSLGQGLEFLIYFQGNSAPDKSGLPSDRFSAERTGGSVSTLTIQRTQQEDSAVYLCASTRTSGSPRDTGELFFGEGSRLTVL.

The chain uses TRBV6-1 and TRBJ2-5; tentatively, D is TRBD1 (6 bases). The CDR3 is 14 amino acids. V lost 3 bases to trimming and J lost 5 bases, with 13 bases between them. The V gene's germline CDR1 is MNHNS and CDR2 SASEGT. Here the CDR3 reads CASSEDSLRETQYF. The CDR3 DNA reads TGTGCCAGCAGTGAGGACAGCTTGCGGGAGACCCAGTACTTC.

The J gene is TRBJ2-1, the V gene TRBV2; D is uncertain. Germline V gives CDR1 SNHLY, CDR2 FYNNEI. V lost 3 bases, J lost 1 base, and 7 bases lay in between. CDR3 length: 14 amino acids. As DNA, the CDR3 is TGTGCCAGCAGTGAGAGAGGTTCCTACAATGAGCAGTTCTTC. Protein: CASSERGSYNEQFF.

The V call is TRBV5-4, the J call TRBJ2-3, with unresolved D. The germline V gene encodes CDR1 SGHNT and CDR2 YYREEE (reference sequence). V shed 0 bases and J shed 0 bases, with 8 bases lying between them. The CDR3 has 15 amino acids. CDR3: CASSLVGLSTDTQYF. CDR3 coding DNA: TGTGCCAGCAGCTTGGTAGGCCTGAGCACAGATACGCAGTATTTT. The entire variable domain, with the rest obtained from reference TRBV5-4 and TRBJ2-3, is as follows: ETGVTQSPTHLIKTRGQQVTLRCSSQSGHNTVSWYQQALGQGPQFIFQYYREEENGRGNFPPRFSGLQFPNYSSELNVNALELDDSALYLCASSLVGLSTDTQYFGPGTRLTVL.

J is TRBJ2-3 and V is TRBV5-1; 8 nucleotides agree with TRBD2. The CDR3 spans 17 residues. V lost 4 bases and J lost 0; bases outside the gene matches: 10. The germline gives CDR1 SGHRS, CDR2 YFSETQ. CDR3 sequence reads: CASSQQKLAASTDTQYF. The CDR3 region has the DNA TGCGCCAGCAGCCAACAGAAACTAGCGGCTAGCACAGATACGCAGTATTTT. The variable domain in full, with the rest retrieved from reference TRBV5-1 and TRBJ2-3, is KAGVTQTPRYLIKTRGQQVTLSCSPISGHRSVSWYQQTPGQGLQFLFEYFSETQRNKGNFPGRFSGRQFSNSRSEMNVSTLELGDSALYLCASSQQKLAASTDTQYFGPGTRLTVL.

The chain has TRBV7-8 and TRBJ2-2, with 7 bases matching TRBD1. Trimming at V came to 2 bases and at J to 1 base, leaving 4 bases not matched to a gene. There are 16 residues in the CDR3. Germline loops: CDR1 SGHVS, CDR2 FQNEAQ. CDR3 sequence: CASSLWHRGNTGELFF. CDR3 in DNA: TGTGCCAGCAGCTTATGGCACAGGGGGAACACCGGGGAGCTGTTTTTT.

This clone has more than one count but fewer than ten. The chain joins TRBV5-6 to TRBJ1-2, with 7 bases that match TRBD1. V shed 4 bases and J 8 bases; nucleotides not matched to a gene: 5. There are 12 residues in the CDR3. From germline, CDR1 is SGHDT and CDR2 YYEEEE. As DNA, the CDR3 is TGTGCCAGCAGCCAAGGGACAGCCGGCTACACCTTC. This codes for CASSQGTAGYTF.

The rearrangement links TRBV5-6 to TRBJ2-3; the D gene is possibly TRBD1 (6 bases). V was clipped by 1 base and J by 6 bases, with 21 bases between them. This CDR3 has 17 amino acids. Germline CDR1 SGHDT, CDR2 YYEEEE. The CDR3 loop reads CASSLPGEGDITDTQYF. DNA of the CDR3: TGTGCCAGCAGCTTGCCTGGCGAAGGGGACATAACGGATACGCAGTATTTT.

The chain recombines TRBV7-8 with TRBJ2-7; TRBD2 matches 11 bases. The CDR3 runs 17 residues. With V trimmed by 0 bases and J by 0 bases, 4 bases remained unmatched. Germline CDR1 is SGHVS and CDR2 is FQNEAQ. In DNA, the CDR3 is TGTGCCAGCAGCTTAGCATTAGCGGGAGGGCCCTCCTACGAGCAGTACTTC. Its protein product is CASSLALAGGPSYEQYF.

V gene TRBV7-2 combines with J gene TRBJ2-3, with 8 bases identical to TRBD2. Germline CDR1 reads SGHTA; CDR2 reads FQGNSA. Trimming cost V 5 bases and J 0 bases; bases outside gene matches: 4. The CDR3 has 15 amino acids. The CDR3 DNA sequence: TGTGCCAGCAGCCGAACTAGCGGTAGCACAGATACGCAGTATTTT. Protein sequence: CASSRTSGSTDTQYF.

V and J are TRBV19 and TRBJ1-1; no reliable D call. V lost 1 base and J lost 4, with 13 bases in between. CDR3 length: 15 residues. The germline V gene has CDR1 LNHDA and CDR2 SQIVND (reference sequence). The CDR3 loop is CASSIVSGSGTEAFF. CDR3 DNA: TGTGCCAGTAGTATAGTCTCCGGGTCGGGCACTGAAGCTTTCTTT.

The CDR3 sequence: CASSLGSRTDTQYF. DNA of the CDR3: TGTGCCAGCAGCCTCGGGTCTCGCACAGATACGCAGTATTTT. The chain joins TRBV6-5 to TRBJ2-3; D is ambiguous. Trimming took off 6 bases at V and 1 base at J, with 11 bases between the two ends. CDR1 is MNHEY, CDR2 SVGAGI, per germline. The CDR3 has 14 residues.

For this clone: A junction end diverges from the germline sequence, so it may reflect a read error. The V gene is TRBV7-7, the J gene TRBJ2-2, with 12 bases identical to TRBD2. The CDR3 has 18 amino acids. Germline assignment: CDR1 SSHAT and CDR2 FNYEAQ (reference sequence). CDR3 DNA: TGTGCTAGCAGCCAATTTCTAGCGGGAGGGCCGTTCACCGGGGAGCTGTTTTTT. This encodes CASSQFLAGGPFTGELFF.

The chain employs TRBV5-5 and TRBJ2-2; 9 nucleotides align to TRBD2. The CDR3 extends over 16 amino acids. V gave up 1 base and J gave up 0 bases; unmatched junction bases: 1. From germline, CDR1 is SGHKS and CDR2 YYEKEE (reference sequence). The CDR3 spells CASSLTSGSNTGELFF. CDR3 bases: TGTGCCAGCAGCTTGACTAGCGGGTCGAACACCGGGGAGCTGTTTTTT.

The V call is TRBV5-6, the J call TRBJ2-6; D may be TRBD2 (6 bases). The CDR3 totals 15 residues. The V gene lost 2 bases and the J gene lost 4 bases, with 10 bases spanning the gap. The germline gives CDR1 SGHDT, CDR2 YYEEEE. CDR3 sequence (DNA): TGTGCCAGCAGCTTTGCGGGAACCGGGGCCAACGTCCTGACTTTC. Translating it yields CASSFAGTGANVLTF.

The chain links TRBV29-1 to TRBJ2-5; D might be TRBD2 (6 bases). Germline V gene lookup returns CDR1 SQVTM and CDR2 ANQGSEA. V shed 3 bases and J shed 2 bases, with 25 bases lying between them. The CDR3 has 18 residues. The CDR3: CSVDNPTFGRVWQETQYF. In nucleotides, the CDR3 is TGCAGCGTTGATAATCCGACCTTCGGGAGAGTGTGGCAAGAGACCCAGTACTTC.

This CDR3 is CASSPGTGGRNEQFF. The CDR3 DNA sequence: TGTGCCAGCAGCCCCGGGACAGGAGGGAGGAATGAGCAGTTCTTC. The V gene is TRBV7-9, the J gene TRBJ2-1, with 8 bases aligning to TRBD1. This CDR3 has 15 amino acids. Looked up from germline, CDR1 is SEHNR and CDR2 is FQNEAQ (reference sequence). With V trimmed by 5 bases and J by 7 bases, 10 bases remained unmatched. Using reference TRBV7-9 and TRBJ2-1 for the parts outside the CDR3, the full variable domain is DTGVSQNPRHKITKRGQNVTFRCDPISEHNRLYWYRQTLGQGPEFLTYFQNEAQLEKSRLLSDRFSAERPKGSFSTLEIQRTEQGDSAMYLCASSPGTGGRNEQFFGPGTRLTVL.

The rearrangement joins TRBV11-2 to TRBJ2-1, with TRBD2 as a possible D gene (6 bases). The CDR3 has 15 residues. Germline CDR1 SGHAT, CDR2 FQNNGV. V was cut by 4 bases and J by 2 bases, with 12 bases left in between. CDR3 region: CASSSGTLTYNEQFF. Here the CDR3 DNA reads TGTGCCAGCAGCTCCGGGACTTTGACCTACAATGAGCAGTTCTTC.

CDR3 nucleotides: TGTGCCAGCAGCTTAGAGACGTACACAGATACGCAGTATTTT. Protein: CASSLETYTDTQYF. V usage is TRBV5-5 and J usage is TRBJ2-3, with D unresolved. V lost 2 bases, J lost 2 bases, and 9 bases lay in between. The CDR3 is made up of 14 amino acids. Germline-derived CDR1 and CDR2 are SGHKS and YYEKEE (reference sequence). The complete variable domain, with remaining parts taken from reference TRBV5-5 and TRBJ2-3, reads DAGVTQSPTHLIKTRGQQVTLRCSPISGHKSVSWYQQVLGQGPQFIFQYYEKEERGRGNFPDRFSARQFPNYSSELNVNALLLGDSALYLCASSLETYTDTQYFGPGTRLTVL.

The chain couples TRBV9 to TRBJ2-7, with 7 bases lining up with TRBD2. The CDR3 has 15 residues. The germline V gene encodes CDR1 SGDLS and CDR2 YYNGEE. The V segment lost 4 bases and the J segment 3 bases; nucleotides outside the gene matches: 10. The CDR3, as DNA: TGTGCCAGCAGCAGAGCGGGGACGGGGTTCTACGAGCAGTACTTC. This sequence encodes CASSRAGTGFYEQYF.

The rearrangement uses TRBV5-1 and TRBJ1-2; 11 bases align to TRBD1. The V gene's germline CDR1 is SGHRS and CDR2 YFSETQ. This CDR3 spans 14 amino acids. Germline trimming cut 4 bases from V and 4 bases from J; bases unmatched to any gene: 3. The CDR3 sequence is CASSDGTGGYGYTF. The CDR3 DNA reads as TGCGCCAGCAGCGACGGGACAGGGGGCTATGGCTACACCTTC.

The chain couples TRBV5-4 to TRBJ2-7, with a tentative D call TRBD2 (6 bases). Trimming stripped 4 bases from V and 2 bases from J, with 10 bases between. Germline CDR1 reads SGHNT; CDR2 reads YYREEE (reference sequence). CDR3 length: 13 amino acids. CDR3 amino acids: CASSPRGAYEQYF. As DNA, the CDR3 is TGTGCCAGCAGCCCCCGCGGGGCCTACGAGCAGTACTTC.

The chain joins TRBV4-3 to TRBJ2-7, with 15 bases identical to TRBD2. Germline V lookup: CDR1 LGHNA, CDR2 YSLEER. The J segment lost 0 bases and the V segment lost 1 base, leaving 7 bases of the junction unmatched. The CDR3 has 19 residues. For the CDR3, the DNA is TGCGCCAGCAGCCAAGGCTGGACTAGCGGGAGGGTGAGCTCCTACGAGCAGTACTTC. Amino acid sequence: CASSQGWTSGRVSSYEQYF.

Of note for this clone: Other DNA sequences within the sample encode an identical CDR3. The CDR3 here is CASSYSGGGYGYTF. CDR3 nucleotide sequence: TGTGCCAGCAGTTACTCGGGCGGTGGTTATGGCTACACCTTC. The V call is TRBV6-5, the J call TRBJ1-2; D unclear. The germline V gene encodes CDR1 MNHEY and CDR2 SVGAGI. V gave up 0 bases and J gave up 5 bases, with 10 bases separating them. CDR3 length equals 14 residues.

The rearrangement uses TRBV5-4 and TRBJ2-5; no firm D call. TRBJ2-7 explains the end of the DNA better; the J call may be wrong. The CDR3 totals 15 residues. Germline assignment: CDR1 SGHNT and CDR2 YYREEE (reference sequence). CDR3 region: CASSLGASSSYEQYF. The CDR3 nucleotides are TGTGCCAGCAGCTTGGGGGCGTCCAGCTCCTACGAGCAGTACTTC.